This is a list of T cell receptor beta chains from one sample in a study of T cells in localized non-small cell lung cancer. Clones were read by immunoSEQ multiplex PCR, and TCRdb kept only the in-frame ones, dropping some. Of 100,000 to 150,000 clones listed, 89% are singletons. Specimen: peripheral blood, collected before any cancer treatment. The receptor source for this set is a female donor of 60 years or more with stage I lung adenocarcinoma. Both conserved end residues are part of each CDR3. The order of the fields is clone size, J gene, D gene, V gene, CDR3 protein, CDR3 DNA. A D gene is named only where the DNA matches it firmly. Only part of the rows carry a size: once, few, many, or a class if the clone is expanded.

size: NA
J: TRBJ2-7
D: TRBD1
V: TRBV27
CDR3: CASSPTTGMRVYEQYF
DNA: TGTGCCAGCAGTCCCACGACAGGGATGAGGGTATACGAGCAGTACTTC

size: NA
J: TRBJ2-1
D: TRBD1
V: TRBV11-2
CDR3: CASSGQGARSYNEQFF
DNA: TGTGCCAGCAGCGGGCAGGGGGCTAGGTCCTACAATGAGCAGTTCTTC

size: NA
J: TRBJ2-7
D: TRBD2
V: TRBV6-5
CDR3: CASSRDGLAGMEQYF
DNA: TGTGCCAGCAGCCGGGACGGGCTAGCGGGGATGGAGCAGTACTTC

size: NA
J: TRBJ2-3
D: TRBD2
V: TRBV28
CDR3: CASSPPKREGGTQYF
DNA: TGTGCCAGCAGCCCCCCCAAGCGGGAAGGCGGTACGCAGTATTTT

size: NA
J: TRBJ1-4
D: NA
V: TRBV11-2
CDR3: CASSLDLAHKLFF
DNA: TGTGCCAGCAGCTTAGATCTAGCCCACAAACTGTTTTTT

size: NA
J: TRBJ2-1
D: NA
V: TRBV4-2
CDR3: CASSLAAGSSYNEQFF
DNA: TGTGCCAGCAGCCTCGCGGCGGGGAGCTCCTACAATGAGCAGTTCTTC

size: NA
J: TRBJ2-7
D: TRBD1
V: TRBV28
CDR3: CASTNPRGTGRNYEQYF
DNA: TGTGCCAGCACTAACCCCCGGGGGACAGGAAGGAACTACGAGCAGTACTTC

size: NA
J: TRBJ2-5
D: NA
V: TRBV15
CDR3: CATSRGAETQYF
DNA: TGTGCCACCAGCAGAGGGGCAGAGACCCAGTACTTC

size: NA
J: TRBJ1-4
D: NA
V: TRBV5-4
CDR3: CASSLYRPNEKLFF
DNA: TGTGCCAGCAGCTTGTACCGCCCTAATGAAAAACTGTTTTTT

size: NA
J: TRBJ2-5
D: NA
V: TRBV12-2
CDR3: CASRLGGRETQYF
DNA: TGTGCAAGTCGCTTAGGAGGACGGGAGACTCAGTACTTC

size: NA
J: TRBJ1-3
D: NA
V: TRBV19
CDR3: CASSFMSGISGNTIYF
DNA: TGTGCCAGTAGTTTCATGTCCGGGATCAGTGGAAACACCATATATTTT

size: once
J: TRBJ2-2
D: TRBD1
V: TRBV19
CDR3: CASSISRLDRVNTGELFF
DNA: TGTGCCAGTAGTATATCCCGACTCGACAGGGTGAACACCGGGGAGCTGTTTTTT

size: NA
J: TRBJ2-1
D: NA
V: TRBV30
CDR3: CAWSSTRSYNEQFF
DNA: TGTGCCTGGAGTAGTACCAGATCCTACAATGAGCAGTTCTTC

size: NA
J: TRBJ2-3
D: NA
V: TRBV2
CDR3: CASSEADILSPDTQYF
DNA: TGTGCCAGCAGTGAAGCGGACATACTATCACCAGATACGCAGTATTTT

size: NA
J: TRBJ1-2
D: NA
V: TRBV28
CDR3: CASSPPTGTNYGYTF
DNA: TGTGCCAGCAGTCCACCCACAGGGACTAACTATGGCTACACCTTC

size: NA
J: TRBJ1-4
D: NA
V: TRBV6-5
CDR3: CASSYGGRRAEKLFF
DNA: TGTGCCAGCAGTTACGGAGGCAGGCGGGCTGAAAAACTGTTTTTT

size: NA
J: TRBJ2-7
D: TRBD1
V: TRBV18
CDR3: CASSQPGQGAYEQYF
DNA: TGTGCCAGCTCACAACCGGGACAGGGGGCCTACGAGCAGTACTTC

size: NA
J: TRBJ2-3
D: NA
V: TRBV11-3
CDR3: CASSLDGGTDTQYF
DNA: TGTGCCAGCAGCTTAGATGGGGGCACAGATACGCAGTATTTT

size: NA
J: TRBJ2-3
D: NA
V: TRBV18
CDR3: CASSQVAMENTDTQYF
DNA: TGTGCCAGCTCACAGGTAGCGATGGAGAACACAGATACGCAGTATTTT

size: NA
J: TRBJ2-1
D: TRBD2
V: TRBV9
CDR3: CASSPWREWMDEQFF
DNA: TGTGCCAGCAGCCCCTGGCGGGAGTGGATGGATGAGCAGTTCTTC

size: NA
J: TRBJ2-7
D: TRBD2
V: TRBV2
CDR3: CASSSGAGPYEQYF
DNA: TGTGCCAGCAGTTCGGGAGCGGGACCCTACGAGCAGTACTTC

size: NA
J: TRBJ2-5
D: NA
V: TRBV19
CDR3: CASSSGPGTQYF
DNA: TGTGCCAGTAGTTCGGGGCCGGGGACCCAGTACTTC

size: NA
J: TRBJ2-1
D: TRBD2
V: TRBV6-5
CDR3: CASSYSGGINEQFF
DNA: TGTGCCAGCAGTTACTCGGGAGGGATTAATGAGCAGTTCTTC

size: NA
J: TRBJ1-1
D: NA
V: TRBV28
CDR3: CASSLGQGYTEAFF
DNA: TGTGCCAGCAGTTTAGGGCAGGGATACACTGAAGCTTTCTTT

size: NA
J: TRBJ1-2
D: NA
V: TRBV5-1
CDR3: CASSWGFEFYGYTF
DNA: TGCGCCAGCAGCTGGGGATTTGAGTTCTATGGCTACACCTTC

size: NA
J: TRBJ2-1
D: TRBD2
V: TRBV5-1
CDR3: CASSWEGSSYNEQFF
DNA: TGCGCCAGCAGCTGGGAGGGGAGCTCCTACAATGAGCAGTTCTTC

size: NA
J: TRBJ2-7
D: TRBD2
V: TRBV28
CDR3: CASTKFWTSAKYEQYF
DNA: TGTGCCAGCACTAAATTTTGGACTAGCGCGAAATACGAGCAGTACTTC

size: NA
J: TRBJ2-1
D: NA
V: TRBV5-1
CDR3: CASSLEIGEAEQFF
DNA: TGCGCCAGCAGCTTGGAAATCGGGGAGGCTGAGCAGTTCTTC

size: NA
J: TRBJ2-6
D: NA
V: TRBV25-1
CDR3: CASSELKTSGANVLTF
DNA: TGTGCCAGCAGTGAACTTAAAACCTCTGGGGCCAACGTCCTGACTTTC

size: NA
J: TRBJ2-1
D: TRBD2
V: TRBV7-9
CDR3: CASSLRRGLGDNEQFF
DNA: TGTGCCAGCAGCTTAAGACGGGGACTAGGCGACAATGAGCAGTTCTTC

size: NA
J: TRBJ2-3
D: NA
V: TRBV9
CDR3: CASSVATSTDTQYF
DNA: TGTGCCAGCAGCGTTGCGACTAGCACAGATACGCAGTATTTT

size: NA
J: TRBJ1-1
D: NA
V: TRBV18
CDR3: CASSLGQNTEAFF
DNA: TGTGCCAGCTCACTCGGACAGAACACTGAAGCTTTCTTT

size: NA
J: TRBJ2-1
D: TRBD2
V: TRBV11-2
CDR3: CASSLRSAGGISYNEQFF
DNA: TGTGCCAGCAGCTTACGGTCGGCGGGAGGGATATCCTACAATGAGCAGTTCTTC

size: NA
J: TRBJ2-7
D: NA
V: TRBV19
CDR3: CASSIGLFYEQYF
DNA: TGTGCCAGTAGTATTGGGCTATTCTACGAGCAGTACTTC

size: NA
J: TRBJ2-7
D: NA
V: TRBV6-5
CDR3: CATSGGLGYEQYF
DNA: TGTGCCACCTCCGGGGGGCTGGGCTACGAGCAGTACTTC

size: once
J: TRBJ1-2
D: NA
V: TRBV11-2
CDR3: CASSWEHSSRPNYGYTF
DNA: TGTGCCAGCAGCTGGGAGCATAGCTCACGTCCTAACTATGGCTACACCTTC

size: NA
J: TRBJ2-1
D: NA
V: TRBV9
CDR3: CASTRDNEQFF
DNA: TGTGCCAGCACTAGGGACAATGAGCAGTTCTTC

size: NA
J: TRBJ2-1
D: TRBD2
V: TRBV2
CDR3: CASVASGVNNEQFF
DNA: TGTGCCAGCGTCGCTAGCGGGGTGAACAATGAGCAGTTCTTC

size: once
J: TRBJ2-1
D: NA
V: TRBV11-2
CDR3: CASSSRGDSSYNEQFF
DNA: TGTGCCAGCAGCTCCCGGGGGGACAGCTCCTACAATGAGCAGTTCTTC

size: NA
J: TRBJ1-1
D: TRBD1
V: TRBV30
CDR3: CAWSPQPPGGLNTEAFF
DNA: TGTGCCTGGAGTCCCCAACCCCCAGGGGGCTTGAACACTGAAGCTTTCTTT

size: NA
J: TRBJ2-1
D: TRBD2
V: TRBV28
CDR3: CASIVDGTSYNEQFF
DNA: TGTGCCAGCATAGTGGACGGGACTAGCTACAATGAGCAGTTCTTC

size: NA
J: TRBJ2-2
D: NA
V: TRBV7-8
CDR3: CASGGLMNTGELFF
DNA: TGTGCCAGCGGGGGACTGATGAACACCGGGGAGCTGTTTTTT

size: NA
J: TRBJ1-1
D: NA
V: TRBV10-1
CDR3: CASRARARTEAFF
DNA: TGCGCCAGCAGGGCCAGGGCGCGCACTGAAGCTTTCTTT

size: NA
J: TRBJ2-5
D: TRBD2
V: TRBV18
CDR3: CASSPGTSGIQETQYF
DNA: TGTGCCAGCTCACCCGGGACTAGCGGGATCCAAGAGACCCAGTACTTC

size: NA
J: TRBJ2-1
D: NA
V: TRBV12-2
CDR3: CASRLGQGTDEQFF
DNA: TGTGCAAGTCGCTTAGGACAGGGAACGGATGAGCAGTTCTTC

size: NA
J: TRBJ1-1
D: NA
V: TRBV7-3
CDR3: CATRRTTLNTEAFF
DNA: TGTGCCACCAGACGGACAACATTGAACACTGAAGCTTTCTTT

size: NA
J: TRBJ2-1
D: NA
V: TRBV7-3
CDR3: CASSLDMSSANNEQFF
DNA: TGTGCCAGCAGCCTAGATATGTCTAGCGCAAACAATGAGCAGTTCTTC

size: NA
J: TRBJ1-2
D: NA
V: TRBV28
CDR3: CASSLSRAQGYTF
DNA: TGTGCCAGCAGTTTGAGCAGGGCTCAAGGCTACACCTTC

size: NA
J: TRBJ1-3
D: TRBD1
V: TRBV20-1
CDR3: CSASGGDTIYF
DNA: TGCAGTGCCTCAGGGGGGGACACCATATATTTT

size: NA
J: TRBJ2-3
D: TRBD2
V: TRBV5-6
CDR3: CASSSSGTSGRATDTQYF
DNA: TGTGCCAGCAGCTCCTCCGGGACTAGCGGGAGGGCGACAGATACGCAGTATTTT

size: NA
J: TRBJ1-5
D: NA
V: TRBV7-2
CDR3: CASSPKAQPQHF
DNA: TGTGCCAGCAGCCCCAAAGCTCAGCCCCAGCATTTT

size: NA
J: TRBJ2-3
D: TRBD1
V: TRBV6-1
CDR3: CASSDDRADTQYF
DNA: TGTGCCAGCAGTGACGACAGGGCAGATACGCAGTATTTT

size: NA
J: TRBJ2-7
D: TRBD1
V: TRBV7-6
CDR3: CASSPDRADEQYF
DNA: TGTGCCAGCAGCCCTGACAGGGCCGACGAGCAGTACTTC